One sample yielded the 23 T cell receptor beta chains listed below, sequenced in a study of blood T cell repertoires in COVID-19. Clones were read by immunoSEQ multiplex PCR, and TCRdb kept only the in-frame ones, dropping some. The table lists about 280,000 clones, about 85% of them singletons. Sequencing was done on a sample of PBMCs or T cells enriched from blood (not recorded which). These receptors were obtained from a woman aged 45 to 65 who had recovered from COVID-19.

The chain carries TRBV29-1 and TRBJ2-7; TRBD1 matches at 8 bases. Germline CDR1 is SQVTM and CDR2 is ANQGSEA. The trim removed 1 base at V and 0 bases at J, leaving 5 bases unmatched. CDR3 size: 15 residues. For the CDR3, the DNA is TGCAGCGTTGAAGTACCCGGGACAGGCTCCTACGAGCAGTACTTC. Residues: CSVEVPGTGSYEQYF.

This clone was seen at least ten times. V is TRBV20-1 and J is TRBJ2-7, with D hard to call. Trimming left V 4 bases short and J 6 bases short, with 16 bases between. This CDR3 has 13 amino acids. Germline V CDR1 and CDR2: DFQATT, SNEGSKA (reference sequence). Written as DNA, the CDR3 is TGCAGTGCTATTGACATCATGAGAGCCGAGCAGTACTTC. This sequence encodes CSAIDIMRAEQYF.

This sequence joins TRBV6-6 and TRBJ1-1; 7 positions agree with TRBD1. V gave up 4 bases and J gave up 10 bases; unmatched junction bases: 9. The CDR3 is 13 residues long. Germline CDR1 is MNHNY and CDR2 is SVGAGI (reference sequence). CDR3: CASSWDRRLAAFF. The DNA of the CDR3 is TGTGCCAGCAGTTGGGACAGACGCTTGGCAGCTTTCTTT.

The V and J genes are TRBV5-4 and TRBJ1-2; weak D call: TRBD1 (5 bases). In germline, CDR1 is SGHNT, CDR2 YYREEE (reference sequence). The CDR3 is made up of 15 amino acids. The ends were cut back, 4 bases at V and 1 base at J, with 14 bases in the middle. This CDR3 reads CASSLNGGINYGYTF. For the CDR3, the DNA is TGTGCCAGCAGCCTCAACGGGGGTATTAACTATGGCTACACCTTC.

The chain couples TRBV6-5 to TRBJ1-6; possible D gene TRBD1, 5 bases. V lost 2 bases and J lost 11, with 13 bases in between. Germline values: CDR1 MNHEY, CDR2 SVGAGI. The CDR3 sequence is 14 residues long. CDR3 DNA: TGTGCCAGCAGTTACCGACAGCTTAAGGCACCCCTCCACTTT. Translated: CASSYRQLKAPLHF.

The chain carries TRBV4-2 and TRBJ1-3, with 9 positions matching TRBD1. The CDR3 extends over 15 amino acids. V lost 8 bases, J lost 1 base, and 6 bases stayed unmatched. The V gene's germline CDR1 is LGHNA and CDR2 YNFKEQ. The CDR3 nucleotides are TGTGCCAGCGGGGGACAGGGTACTTCTGGAAACACCATATATTTT. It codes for CASGGQGTSGNTIYF.

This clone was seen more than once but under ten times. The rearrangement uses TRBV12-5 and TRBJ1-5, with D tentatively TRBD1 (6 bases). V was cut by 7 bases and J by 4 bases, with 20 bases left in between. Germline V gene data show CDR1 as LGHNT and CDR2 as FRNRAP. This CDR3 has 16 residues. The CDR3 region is CASAADGTILNQPQHF. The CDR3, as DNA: TGTGCTAGTGCCGCTGACGGGACAATCTTAAATCAGCCCCAGCATTTT.

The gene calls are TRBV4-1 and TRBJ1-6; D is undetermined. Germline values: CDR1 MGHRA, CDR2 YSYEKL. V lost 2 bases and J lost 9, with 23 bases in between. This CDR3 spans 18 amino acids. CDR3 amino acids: CASSQRPERGGKGSPLHF. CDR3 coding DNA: TGCGCCAGCAGCCAACGCCCCGAACGGGGAGGGAAGGGTTCACCCCTCCACTTT.

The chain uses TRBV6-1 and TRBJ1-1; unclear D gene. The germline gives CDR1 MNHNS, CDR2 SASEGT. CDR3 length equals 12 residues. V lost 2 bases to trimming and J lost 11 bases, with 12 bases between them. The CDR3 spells CASSEPLNRAFF. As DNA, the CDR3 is TGTGCCAGCAGTGAACCCCTAAATCGGGCTTTCTTT.

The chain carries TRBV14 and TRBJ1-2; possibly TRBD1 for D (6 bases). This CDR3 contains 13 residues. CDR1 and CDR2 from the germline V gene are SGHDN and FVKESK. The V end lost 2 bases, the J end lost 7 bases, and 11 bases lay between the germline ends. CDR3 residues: CASSQIQGRGYTF. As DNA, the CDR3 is TGTGCCAGCAGCCAAATACAGGGCCGTGGCTACACCTTC.

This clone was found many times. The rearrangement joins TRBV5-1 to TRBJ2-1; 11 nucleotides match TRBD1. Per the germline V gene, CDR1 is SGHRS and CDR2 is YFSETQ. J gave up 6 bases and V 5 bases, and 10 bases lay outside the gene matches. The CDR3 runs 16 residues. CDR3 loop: CASSLFGQGASNEQFF. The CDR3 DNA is TGCGCCAGCAGTCTTTTTGGACAGGGGGCTAGCAATGAGCAGTTCTTC. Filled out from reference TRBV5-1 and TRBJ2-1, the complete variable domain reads KAGVTQTPRYLIKTRGQQVTLSCSPISGHRSVSWYQQTPGQGLQFLFEYFSETQRNKGNFPGRFSGRQFSNSRSEMNVSTLELGDSALYLCASSLFGQGASNEQFFGPGTRLTVL.

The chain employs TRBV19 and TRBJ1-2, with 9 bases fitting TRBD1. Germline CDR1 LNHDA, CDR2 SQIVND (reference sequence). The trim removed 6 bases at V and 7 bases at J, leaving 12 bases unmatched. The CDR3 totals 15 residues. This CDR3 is CASRPGQGLSGGYTF. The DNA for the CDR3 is TGTGCCAGTAGACCGGGACAGGGATTATCGGGTGGCTACACCTTC. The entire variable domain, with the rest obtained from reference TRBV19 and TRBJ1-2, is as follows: DGGITQSPKYLFRKEGQNVTLSCEQNLNHDAMYWYRQDPGQGLRLIYYSQIVNDFQKGDIAEGYSVSREKKESFPLTVTSAQKNPTAFYLCASRPGQGLSGGYTFGSGTRLTVV.

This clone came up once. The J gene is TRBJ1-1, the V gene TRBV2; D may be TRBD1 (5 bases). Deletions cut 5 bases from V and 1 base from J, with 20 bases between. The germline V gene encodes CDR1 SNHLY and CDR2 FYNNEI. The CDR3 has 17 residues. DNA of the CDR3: TGTGCCAGCAGTCGGGAATCCGTGGGCGGGGGGAACACTGAAGCTTTCTTT. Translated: CASSRESVGGGNTEAFF.

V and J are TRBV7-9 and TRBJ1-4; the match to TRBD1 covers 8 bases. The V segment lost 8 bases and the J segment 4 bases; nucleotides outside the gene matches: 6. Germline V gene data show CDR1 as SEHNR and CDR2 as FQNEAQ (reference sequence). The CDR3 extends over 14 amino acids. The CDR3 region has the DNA TGTGCCAGCGGATCGGGACAGGTTAATGAAAAACTGTTTTTT. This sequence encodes CASGSGQVNEKLFF.

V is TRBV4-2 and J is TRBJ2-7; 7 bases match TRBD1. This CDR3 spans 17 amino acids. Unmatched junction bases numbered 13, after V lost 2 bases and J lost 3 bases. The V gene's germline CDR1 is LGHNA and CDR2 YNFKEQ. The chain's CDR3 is CASSQPSSNRGNYEQYF. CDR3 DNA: TGTGCCAGCAGCCAACCCTCTTCGAACAGGGGAAACTACGAGCAGTACTTC.

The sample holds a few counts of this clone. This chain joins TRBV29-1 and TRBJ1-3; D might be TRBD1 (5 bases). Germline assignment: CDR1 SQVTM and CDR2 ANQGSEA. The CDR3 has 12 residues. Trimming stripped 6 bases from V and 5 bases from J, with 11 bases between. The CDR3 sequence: CSVETARNTIYF. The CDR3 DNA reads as TGCAGCGTGGAGACAGCGAGAAACACCATATATTTT. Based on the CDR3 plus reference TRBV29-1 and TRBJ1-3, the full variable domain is SAVISQKPSRDICQRGTSLTIQCQVDSQVTMMFWYRQQPGQSLTLIATANQGSEATYESGFVIDKFPISRPNLTFSTLTVSNMSPEDSSIYLCSVETARNTIYFGEGSWLTVV.

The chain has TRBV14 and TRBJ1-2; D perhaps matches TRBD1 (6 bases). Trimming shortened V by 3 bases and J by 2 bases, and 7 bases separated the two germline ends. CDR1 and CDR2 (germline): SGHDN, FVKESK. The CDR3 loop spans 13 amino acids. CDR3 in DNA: TGTGCCAGCAGCCAGGGACAAAACTATGGCTACACCTTC. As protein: CASSQGQNYGYTF.

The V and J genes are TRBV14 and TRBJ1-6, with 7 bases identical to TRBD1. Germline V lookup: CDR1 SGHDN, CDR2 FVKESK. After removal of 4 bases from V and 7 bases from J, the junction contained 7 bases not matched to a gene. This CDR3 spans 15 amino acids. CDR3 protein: CASSLLTGLNSPLHF. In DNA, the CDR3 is TGTGCCAGCAGCCTTCTGACAGGGCTAAATTCACCCCTCCACTTT.

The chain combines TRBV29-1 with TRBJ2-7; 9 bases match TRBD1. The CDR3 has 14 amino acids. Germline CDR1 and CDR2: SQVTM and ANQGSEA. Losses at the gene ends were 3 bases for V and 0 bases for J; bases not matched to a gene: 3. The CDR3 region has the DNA TGCAGCGTTGACGGGACAGGGAACTCCTACGAGCAGTACTTC. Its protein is CSVDGTGNSYEQYF.

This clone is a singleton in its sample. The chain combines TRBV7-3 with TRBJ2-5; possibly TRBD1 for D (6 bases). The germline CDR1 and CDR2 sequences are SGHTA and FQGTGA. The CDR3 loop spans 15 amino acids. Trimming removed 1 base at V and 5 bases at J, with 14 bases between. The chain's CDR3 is CASSLIPGDLETQYF. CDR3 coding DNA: TGTGCCAGCAGCTTAATCCCAGGGGACCTGGAGACCCAGTACTTC.

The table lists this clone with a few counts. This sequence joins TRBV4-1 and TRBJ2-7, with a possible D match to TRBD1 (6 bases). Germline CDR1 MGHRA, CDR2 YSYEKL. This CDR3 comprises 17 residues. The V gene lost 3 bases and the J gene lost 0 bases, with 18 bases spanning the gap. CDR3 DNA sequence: TGCGCCAGCAGCCAGCCCAAAACAGGGTCCCGCTCCTACGAGCAGTACTTC. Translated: CASSQPKTGSRSYEQYF.

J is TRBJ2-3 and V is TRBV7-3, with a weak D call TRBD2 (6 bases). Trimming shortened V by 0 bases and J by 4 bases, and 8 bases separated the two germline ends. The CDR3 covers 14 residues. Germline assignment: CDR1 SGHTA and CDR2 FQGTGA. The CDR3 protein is CASSLTGGSDTQYF. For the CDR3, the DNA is TGTGCCAGCAGCTTAACCGGGGGTTCAGATACGCAGTATTTT.

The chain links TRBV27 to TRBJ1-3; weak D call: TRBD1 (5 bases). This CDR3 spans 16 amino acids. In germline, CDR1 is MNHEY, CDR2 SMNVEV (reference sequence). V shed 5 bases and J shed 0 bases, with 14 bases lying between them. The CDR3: CASSPVDRASGNTIYF. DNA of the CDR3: TGTGCCAGCAGTCCGGTTGACAGAGCCTCTGGAAACACCATATATTTT.